The sequence of this TCR beta chain was determined in a study of cytomegalovirus exposure and HLA in healthy donors (dated by TCRdb to the late 2010s). Broadly, across the study: An earlier analysis of approximately 550 of the donors reported roughly 270 Gb of sequence data and 120 million or so unique TCR beta sequences from 190 million or so T cells. Roughly 300 gigabases of sequencing data and approximately 93 million unique TCR sequences were included in an early release covering around 650 HLA-typed donors. Among the approximately 430 genotyped donors, approximately 82% belonged to the genetic ancestry cluster associated with self-reported Caucasian donors. The study aimed to test whether signatures of past pathogen exposure could be identified by cataloging public T cell receptors. The T cell repertoires of roughly 660 subjects were profiled by immunosequencing and related to cytomegalovirus serostatus. In addition to the first cohort of 650 to 800 subjects, a separate validation cohort of under 150 different subjects was used. High-throughput TCR immunosequencing, statistical association of individual TCRs with disease status, and machine learning were combined to predict cytomegalovirus infection status. To study patterns of TCR occurrence, a later analysis re-analyzed previously published TCR beta repertoires from 600 to 750 donors and added high-resolution HLA genotyping. The later analysis used no new phenotypic data to find candidate immune exposures, relying instead on TCR beta sequences and their occurrence across donors. In an earlier analysis of 587 of the donors, high-throughput TCR beta sequencing was used to judge whether each TCR beta V gene segment behaved as functional or pseudogenic. Donor age, sex, ethnicity and CMV serostatus were collected together with the repertoire data. Genome-wide SNP genotypes for about 65% of the 666 donors were used in a later genetic analysis, which treated that subset as a discovery cohort. All discovery cohort repertoires had been generated using a single sequencing platform. Class I and class II HLA loci were covered by the typing at four-digit resolution. The number of typed donors differed by locus: about 620-630 for A, B, C, DRB1 and DQB1; about 520 for DQA1; 606 for DPA1; and about 450 for DPB1. Roughly five DR-DQ haplotypes were handled as single units for association and clustering, since linkage in the cohort was strong. On average, roughly 200,000 unique TCR beta nucleotide sequences were sequenced per donor among fewer than 500 genotyped donors of the cohort, with around 19% of those sequences being non-productive. Study-level results and caveats: In vitro tests confirmed that a few of the cytomegalovirus-associated TCR beta chains recognize cytomegalovirus antigens. Sequencing depth was assumed to be roughly uniform across donors in the presence/absence analyses, though that assumption may not hold. According to a later analysis, TCR association rates differed among HLA loci, with DRB1 alleles showing the most associated TCRs and HLA-C alleles showing the fewest. Immune exposure information for the cohort was limited to CMV serostatus. According to a later analysis, parvovirus B19, influenza, CMV and Epstein-Barr virus appeared linked to several top co-occurrence clusters. A later genetic analysis reported fewer N-insertions in productive TCRs among donors in an Asian-associated ancestry cluster than the roughly 670-donor mean. A further reported finding was that TCR beta sequences accurately predicted the HLA-A and HLA-B alleles for most subjects in the first cohort. A cluster of highly shared sequence variants was judged likely to be a technical artifact of the sequencing pipeline. When HLA alleles, especially DR and DQ, strongly co-occurred, TCR associations were difficult to assign to individual alleles. Broadly in line with IMGT annotations, most TCR beta V segments showed up in productive rearrangements about 90% or about 30% of the time in an earlier analysis of a few hundred of the donors. Linkage disequilibrium might explain the correlated functional status among segregating V segments, but an unknown experimental factor could not be ruled out. In the study, 164 TCR beta chains were listed as associated with cytomegalovirus. V-gene and J-gene trimming of TCR beta chains was associated with a missense DCLRE1C variant in a later genetic analysis, and the association was replicated in an independent cohort. Because the 87-base-pair reads could not distinguish some IMGT-functional V segments, including TRBV6-2 and TRBV6-3, those segments were excluded. In both the original and validation cohorts, the classifier was reported to diagnose cytomegalovirus status with high specificity and sensitivity. According to a later analysis, most CMV-associated TCR beta chains appeared to be HLA-restricted, and the HLA associations seemed to be driven largely by CMV exposure. A later analysis associated 15,000 to 20,000 TCR beta sequences with specific HLA alleles at a false discovery rate of 0.05. Compared with equally common non-associated chains, HLA-associated TCR beta chains in a later analysis were more clonally expanded and had lower generation probabilities. While some public TCRs were present in many individuals, most TCR sequences turned up only very rarely across donors. The authors suggested that the approach could potentially be extended to other disease states and immunological phenotypes. About 15 rarely observed V segments, including chromosome 9 orphons, were excluded from the earlier analysis of several hundred of the donors because counts were too low. The cohort was sequenced for TCR beta chains only, and without alpha or paired-chain data the features that could be detected were limited. Because some donors lacked HLA typing at each locus, the association tests relied only on the typed subset.

Trimming at the junction amounts to 2 bases on V and 0 bases on J, and the germline ends lie 5 bases apart. Measured from the cysteine to the phenylalanine, the CDR3 is 13 residues long. Solely the CDR3 DNA is kept, with 39 bases framed from the first base. Sequences SGDLS (CDR1) and YYNGEE (CDR2) are obtained from the germline V gene. In total, fewer than 750 healthy bone marrow donors made up the cohort. Cohort members were all nominally healthy when sampled, although unrecorded immune exposures were likely present. The donor was CMV seronegative and belonged to the group of 320 or so seronegative cohort members. Every donor gave a peripheral blood sample, and the peripheral blood mononuclear cells from that sample were used for TCR beta sequencing. The Qiagen DNeasy Blood Extraction Kit was used to extract genomic DNA from the blood cell samples. The library came from the immunoSEQ multiplex PCR assay. For the multiplex PCR, a mixture combining 60 forward primers for TCR Vbeta segments and 13 reverse primers for TCR Jbeta segments was used. The CDR3 region of rearranged TCR beta genes was amplified from genomic DNA by a multiplex PCR assay. The amplified TCR beta libraries were sequenced on the Illumina HiSeq System as 87-base-pair reads. As for how the authors treated the data: In a later analysis, roughly 80 million unique TCR beta chains were counted across the 650 to 700 repertoires, and about 10 million of these chains were shared by at least two donors. A nearest-neighbor algorithm error-corrected the raw reads and collapsed the reads into unique sequences, merging closely related sequences to remove PCR and sequencing errors. Alignment of CDR3 sequences to IMGT reference sequences was used to assign V, D and J gene segments. For a sequence to be retained, at least a six-nucleotide match to both a V gene segment and a J gene segment was required. Rearrangements were called productive when the CDR3 lacked stop codons and stayed in frame with V and J; all others were non-productive. CDR3 was defined according to IMGT convention as the region running from the second conserved V-encoded cysteine to the conserved J-encoded phenylalanine. In an earlier analysis of around 600 of the donors, sequences lacking an unambiguous match to a single V gene segment were excluded. An earlier analysis of 500 to 700 of the donors classified V segments as functional when productive rearrangements were above 56.7% and as segregating when the standard deviation between donors was above 5%. A statistical classification framework was built for diagnosing cytomegalovirus status from the catalog of TCR beta chain sequences. V and J gene assignment, in a later analysis, came from comparing TCR nucleotide sequences with IMGT/GENE-DB human TR gene sequences. In a later analysis, CDR3 sequences and most-parsimonious VDJ recombination scenarios were assigned using the TCRdist pipeline. A later analysis defined each TCR beta chain by its CDR3 amino acid sequence plus V-gene family, and excluded reads lacking a unique V-gene family. In a later analysis, around 600 highly shared, low-generation-probability nucleotide sequences were removed to address suspected cross-contamination and a sequencing artifact. In a later analysis, a clonal expansion index for each public chain was calculated from normalized within-repertoire ranks of inferred template counts. A later analysis computed generation probabilities with a VDJ recombination model fitted to out-of-frame rearrangements, and checked the results against IGoR. In a later analysis, TCR-TCR, TCR-HLA and TCR-CMV co-occurrence was scored with hypergeometric tests, and a repertoire-size bias correction was applied to TCR pairs. To estimate false discovery rates, a later analysis permuted the HLA or CMV assignments 20 times. In a later analysis, co-occurring TCRs were grouped using DBSCAN, and TCRdist sequence similarity was added for clustering within HLA-allele-positive subsets. Repertoires with fewer than 30,000 or more than 120,000 public chains were left out of co-occurrence clustering, as were four to six repertoires with anomalous nucleotide sharing. TCRdb holds this immuneACCESS table with in-frame rearrangements only. Some clones are missing; in checked studies, unresolved V genes explain under half, and the rest has no known cause. V, J and clone size reflect that table, while D and trimming were determined from the DNA. This sample holds around 190,000 clones; about 82% were observed only once. The ten largest clones take up about 2.5% of the sample.

Of note for this clone: What this receptor recognizes is not known. It has no much larger one-base neighbor in the sample; base qualities were not kept. At the DNA level, this CDR3 is encoded by other sequences in the same sample as well.

The sequence joins TRBV9 to TRBJ1-1; too little of a D gene remains to name it. Material for sequencing was PBMCs. The receptor was derived from a woman in her fifties or sixties in good health and CMV-seronegative. The CDR3 amino acid sequence is: CASSVEVNTEAFF. The DNA sequence is as follows: TGTGCCAGCAGCGTCGAGGTGAACACTGAAGCTTTCTTT.